The clone carrying this T cell receptor beta chain was seen a handful of times. These data are taken from a study of cytomegalovirus exposure and HLA in healthy donors. The wider study: From about 180 million T cells, an earlier analysis saw roughly 100 million unique TCR beta sequences.

V lost 6 bases to trimming and J lost 7 bases, with 15 bases between them. CDR1 is MNHEY and CDR2 is SVGAGI in the germline V gene. The length of the CDR3 is 13 residues. Primers included in the PCR were 60 Vbeta and 13 Jbeta primers. Original data processing: A later analysis counted tens of millions of unique TCR beta chains, 10 million to 12 million shared. Some clones are missing from TCRdb's copy, which holds only in-frame ones; the method was immunoSEQ multiplex PCR. V, J and clone size reflect that table, while D and trimming were determined from the DNA. The sample carries 100,000 to 150,000 clones, roughly 68% recorded once.

The rearrangement links TRBV6-5 to TRBJ1-2, with D perhaps TRBD1 (6 bases). The sequence derives from a woman in her 50s in good health and CMV-seropositive. What was sequenced was PBMCs. The CDR3 loop reads CASRRGGIFGYTF. CDR3 DNA: TGTGCCAGCAGGAGGGGGGGAATCTTTGGCTACACCTTC.